These 3 T cell receptor beta chains were sequenced from one sample in a study of control samples from healthy donors and cancer patients. Assay used: immunoSEQ multiplex PCR; TCRdb lists only in-frame clones, some missing. The table includes over 200,000 clones, about four fifths detected once. The specimen sequenced was PBMCs. These receptors came from a woman in her sixties or seventies with lung cancer.

The V call is TRBV20-1, the J call TRBJ1-2; D gene ambiguous. Germline V gene lookup returns CDR1 DFQATT and CDR2 SNEGSKA (reference sequence). V lost 6 bases and J lost 8, with 10 bases in between. The CDR3 contains 10 residues. CDR3 sequence reads: CSAAPVGYTF. In DNA, the CDR3 is TGCAGTGCGGCGCCCGTAGGCTACACCTTC.

The sample holds a few counts of this clone. The rearrangement links TRBV11-2 to TRBJ2-1; D is possibly TRBD1 or TRBD2 (6 bases each). The CDR3 runs to 16 residues. V lost 5 bases to trimming and J lost 8 bases, with 22 bases between them. CDR1 SGHAT and CDR2 FQNNGV come from the germline V gene. The CDR3, as DNA: TGTGCCAGCAGCCGAGTCGGGGGCAACCGTTGGTATGAGCAGTTCTTC. Translation: CASSRVGGNRWYEQFF. Complete variable domain (other parts from reference TRBV11-2 and TRBJ2-1): EAGVAQSPRYKIIEKRQSVAFWCNPISGHATLYWYQQILGQGPKLLIQFQNNGVVDDSQLPKDRFSAERLKGVDSTLKIQPAKLEDSAVYLCASSRVGGNRWYEQFFGPGTRLTVL.

CDR3 DNA sequence: TGTGCCAGCATGCTGGGCGGGCCGACCTACAATGAGCAGTTCTTC. Amino acid sequence: CASMLGGPTYNEQFF. V gene TRBV11-2 combines with J gene TRBJ2-1, with D maybe TRBD2 (5 bases). Germline V gene data show CDR1 as SGHAT and CDR2 as FQNNGV. V was trimmed by 7 bases and J by 2 bases, leaving 15 bases between them. The CDR3 has 15 residues.